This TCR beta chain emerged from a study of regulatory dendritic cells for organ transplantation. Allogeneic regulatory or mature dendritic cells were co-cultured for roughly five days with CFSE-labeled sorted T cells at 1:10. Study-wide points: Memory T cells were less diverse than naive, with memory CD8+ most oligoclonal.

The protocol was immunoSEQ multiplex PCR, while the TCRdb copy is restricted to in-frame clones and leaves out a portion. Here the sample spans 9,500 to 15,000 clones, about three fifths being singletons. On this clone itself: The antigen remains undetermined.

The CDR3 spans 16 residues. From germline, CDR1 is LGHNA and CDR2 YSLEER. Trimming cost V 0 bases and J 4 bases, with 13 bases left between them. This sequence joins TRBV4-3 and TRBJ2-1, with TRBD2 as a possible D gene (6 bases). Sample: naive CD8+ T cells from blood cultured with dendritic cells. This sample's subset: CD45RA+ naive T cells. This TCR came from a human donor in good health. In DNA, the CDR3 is TGCGCCAGCAGCCAAGATAATGGCGGGGTTTACAATGAGCAGTTCTTC. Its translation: CASSQDNGGVYNEQFF.